Shown below are 9 T cell receptor beta chains from a single sample sequenced in a study of blood T cell repertoires in COVID-19 (dated by TCRdb to 2018 to 2021). The library was generated by the immunoSEQ multiplex PCR assay. TCRdb obtained this table from immuneACCESS and retained in-frame rearrangements with V and J assigned. These tables miss some clones; where compared with another copy, unresolved V genes account for less than half of the shortfall, and the remainder is unexplained. Counted in this sample were under 200,000 clones; over 75% of them appeared once. The leading ten clones occupy approximately 0.56% of the sample. Sequenced: peripheral blood. Every receptor here comes from a man in his fifties with acute or convalescent COVID-19.

This chain uses TRBV18 with TRBJ2-3, with TRBD2 matching over 9 bases. This CDR3 comprises 15 residues. Looked up from germline, CDR1 is KGHSH and CDR2 is LQKENI. The V and J ends lost 3 bases and 2 bases, in that order; junction bases with no gene match: 3. The CDR3 sequence: CASSPGLAITDTQYF. The CDR3 DNA follows: TGTGCCAGCTCACCGGGACTAGCCATCACAGATACGCAGTATTTT.

The chain combines TRBV11-2 with TRBJ2-3, with 10 bases aligning to TRBD1. The CDR3 covers 16 residues. Germline V gene data show CDR1 as SGHAT and CDR2 as FQNNGV. Trimming took 3 bases from V and 4 from J; bases not matched to a gene: 7. The CDR3 reads CASSFSTGTGADTQYF. For the CDR3, the DNA is TGTGCCAGCAGCTTCTCGACAGGGACAGGGGCAGATACGCAGTATTTT.

V and J are TRBV12-1 and TRBJ2-3; TRBD2 was called by the table and not checked on the DNA. TRBV12-1 is a known pseudogene. The CDR3 runs 18 residues. The CDR3 sequence: CASSQALGARGITDTQYF. Written as DNA, the CDR3 is TGTGCCAGCAGCCAAGCCTTAGGGGCGCGGGGAATCACAGATACGCAGTATTTT.

This clone was seen only a few times. V usage is TRBV5-8 and J usage is TRBJ2-2; 9 bases line up with TRBD2. This CDR3 is 14 amino acids long. The germline gives CDR1 SGHTS, CDR2 YDEGEE. The junction had 11 bases not matched to a gene; V was cut back by 9 bases and J by 8 bases. In DNA, the CDR3 is TGTGCCACCAGACTAGCGGAGGTCACAGGGGAGCTGTTTTTT. It specifies CATRLAEVTGELFF.

V gene TRBV3-1 (or the pseudogene TRBV3-2) combines with J gene TRBJ2-2; 7 positions match TRBD2. The CDR3 runs to 14 residues. Per germline, CDR1 LGHDT and CDR2 YNNKEL (reference sequence). V lost 3 bases to trimming and J lost 6 bases; unmatched junction nucleotides: 4. The CDR3 DNA reads as TGTGCCAGCAGCCAGGGACTACCATCCGGGGAGCTGTTTTTT. Amino acid sequence: CASSQGLPSGELFF.

This clone was observed a few times. The V call is TRBV15, the J call TRBJ1-5, with 9 bases identical to TRBD1. The ends lost 2 bases at V and 3 bases at J; junction bases unmatched: 5. This CDR3 has 16 amino acids. CDR1 LNHNV and CDR2 YYDKDF come from the germline V gene (reference sequence). CDR3 coding DNA: TGTGCCACCAGCAGATGGGACAGGGCTCTCAATCAGCCCCAGCATTTT. The encoded protein is CATSRWDRALNQPQHF. Supplemented by reference TRBV15 and TRBJ1-5, the full variable domain reads DAMVIQNPRYQVTQFGKPVTLSCSQTLNHNVMYWYQQKSSQAPKLLFHYYDKDFNNEADTPDNFQSRRPNTSFCFLDIRSPGLGDTAMYLCATSRWDRALNQPQHFGDGTRLSIL.

CDR3 amino acids: CASRAVEAGNTEAFF. The CDR3 DNA is TGTGCCAGCAGGGCGGTGGAGGCCGGGAACACTGAAGCTTTCTTT. V usage is TRBV2 and J usage is TRBJ1-1; D is unclear. The ends were cut back, 6 bases at V and 1 base at J, with 15 bases in the middle. In germline, CDR1 is SNHLY, CDR2 FYNNEI. The CDR3 has 15 residues.

This clone was seen just once. The V and J genes are TRBV27 and TRBJ2-3; 9 nucleotides line up with TRBD1. Germline values: CDR1 MNHEY, CDR2 SMNVEV (reference sequence). The CDR3 has 15 residues. V lost 8 bases, J lost 3 bases, and 9 bases stayed unmatched. The DNA for the CDR3 is TGTGCCAGCGTCCCGTTGGGACAGGGAACAGATACGCAGTATTTT. It yields the protein CASVPLGQGTDTQYF.

The rearrangement joins TRBV27 to TRBJ1-2; D might be TRBD1 (5 bases). The CDR3 sequence is 15 residues long. V shed 0 bases and J shed 2 bases, with 10 bases lying between them. From germline, CDR1 is MNHEY and CDR2 SMNVEV (reference sequence). The CDR3 DNA is TGTGCCAGCAGTTTATCCCCAGGGATAAACTATGGCTACACCTTC. This sequence encodes CASSLSPGINYGYTF.